This T cell receptor (beta chain) was captured by sequencing in a study of CXCR3-negative and CXCR3-positive naive CD8 T cells. Findings and limits, study-wide: Diversity ran similarly high across both naive subsets but far lower in memory CD8+ cells. The level of CXCR3 expression partially decreased after cryopreservation; the majority of assays used fresh PBMCs.

CD45RO-CCR7+CD27+CD95- expression identified naive CD8+ T cells. The length of the CDR3 is 13 residues. Germline values: CDR1 SEHNR, CDR2 FQNEAQ (reference sequence). 5' RACE with UMI labels generated the TRB cDNA libraries. TCRdb derives one entry per CDR3 protein from the 5' RACE reads, leaving out DNA. This sample's table has over 45,000 distinct CDR3 sequences. A note on this clonotype: What it binds is not known.

The TCR sequence derives from a human donor in good health. Some clones in this sample may be carry-over from other donors' samples. The sequencing input was naive CXCR3- CD8+ T cells from blood. The subset here: CD45RO-CCR7+CD27+CD95- naive CD8+ T cells lacking CXCR3 (TNR3-). The V gene is TRBV7-9, the J gene TRBJ2-6; the TRBD1 assignment by TCRdb is unverifiable without DNA. The CDR3 here is CASSPGTSDVLTF.